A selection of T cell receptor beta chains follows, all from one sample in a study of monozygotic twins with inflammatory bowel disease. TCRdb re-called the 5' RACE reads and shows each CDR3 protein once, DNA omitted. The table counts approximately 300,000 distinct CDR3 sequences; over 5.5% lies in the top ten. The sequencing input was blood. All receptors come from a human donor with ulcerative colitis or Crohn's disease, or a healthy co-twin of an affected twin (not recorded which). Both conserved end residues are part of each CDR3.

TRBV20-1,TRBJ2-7,CSLQRGSYEQYF
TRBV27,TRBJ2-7,CASSFRVARDYEQYF
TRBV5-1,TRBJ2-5,CASSGGAGKETQYF
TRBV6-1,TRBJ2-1,CASSPPGSSSYNEQFF
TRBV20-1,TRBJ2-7,CSGRFKGAAGEQYF
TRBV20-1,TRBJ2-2,CSARDPGVATGELFF
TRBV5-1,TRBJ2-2,CASRPSIGELFF
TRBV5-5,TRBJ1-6,CASTPSTGSNSPLHF
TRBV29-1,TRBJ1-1,CSVGVGQSRDYTEAFF
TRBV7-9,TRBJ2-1,CASREDVRSYNEQFF
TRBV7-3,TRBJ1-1,CASGEGMNTEAFF
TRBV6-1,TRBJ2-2,CASSGTGITGELFF